A single sample is the source of the 10 T cell receptor beta chains below, sequenced in a study of OX40 agonist ivuxolimab in advanced cancers. The assay was immunoSEQ multiplex PCR, and TCRdb's table has in-frame clones only and misses some. The table includes under 60,000 clones, more than 85% detected once. This sample comprised CD4+ or CD8+ T cells sorted from blood, obtained in a trial of the OX40 agonist ivuxolimab. These receptors originate from an adult with an advanced solid tumor such as melanoma, head and neck, liver or kidney cancer.

The rearrangement uses TRBV7-9 and TRBJ1-3; D ambiguous. V was shortened by 0 bases and J by 0 bases, with 12 bases between the two germline ends. The CDR3 covers 17 residues. The germline V gene has CDR1 SEHNR and CDR2 FQNEAQ (reference sequence). CDR3 loop: CASSLARQLVSGNTIYF. Here the CDR3 DNA reads TGTGCCAGCAGCTTAGCGCGCCAACTAGTCTCTGGAAACACCATATATTTT.

The chain uses TRBV7-9 and TRBJ2-7; no reliable D call. The CDR3 consists of 10 residues. The V gene's germline CDR1 is SEHNR and CDR2 FQNEAQ (reference sequence). Trimming removed 6 bases at V and 12 bases at J, with 12 bases between. CDR3 region: CASRDSSRYF. The CDR3 coding sequence is TGTGCCAGCAGGGATTCGAGCAGGTACTTC.

This clone is a singleton in its sample. V usage is TRBV5-4 and J usage is TRBJ2-1; D ambiguous. CDR1 SGHNT and CDR2 YYREEE come from the germline V gene (reference sequence). The CDR3 runs to 15 residues. V gave up 3 bases and J gave up 8 bases, with 18 bases separating them. The CDR3, as DNA: TGTGCCAGCAGCTCCGCCCCCGGGCCCGGGTATGAGCAGTTCTTC. Its translation is CASSSAPGPGYEQFF.

The chain employs TRBV5-1 and TRBJ2-1, with a tentative D call TRBD1 (6 bases). This CDR3 is 15 amino acids long. Germline CDR1 SGHRS, CDR2 YFSETQ. The ends were cut back, 6 bases at V and 7 bases at J, with 20 bases in the middle. The CDR3 is CASTWWGLQENEQFF. Written as DNA, the CDR3 is TGCGCCAGCACCTGGTGGGGGCTGCAGGAAAATGAGCAGTTCTTC.

The chain employs TRBV14 and TRBJ2-3; 11 bases map to TRBD2. V gave up 5 bases and J gave up 3 bases; unmatched junction bases: 4. The germline gives CDR1 SGHDN, CDR2 FVKESK. The CDR3 runs 15 residues. CDR3 loop: CASSSLAGGTDTQYF. For the CDR3, the DNA is TGTGCCAGCAGCTCCCTAGCGGGAGGTACAGATACGCAGTATTTT.

The chain uses TRBV7-8 and TRBJ2-2; 9 nucleotides align to TRBD2. CDR1 is SGHVS and CDR2 is FQNEAQ in the germline V gene. Unmatched junction bases numbered 3, after V lost 1 base and J lost 0 bases. CDR3 length: 17 amino acids. For the CDR3, the DNA is TGTGCCAGCAGCTTAGATCTAGCGGGGTCGAACACCGGGGAGCTGTTTTTT. Translated, it gives CASSLDLAGSNTGELFF.

This clone was picked up one time. The chain employs TRBV5-1 and TRBJ2-1; the match to TRBD1 covers 10 bases. The junction had 8 bases not matched to a gene; V was cut back by 4 bases and J by 7 bases. CDR3 length equals 15 residues. Germline V gives CDR1 SGHRS, CDR2 YFSETQ. CDR3 bases: TGCGCCAGCAGCGGAACGGGACAGGGGTGGAATGAGCAGTTCTTC. Its protein product is CASSGTGQGWNEQFF.

CDR3 nucleotide sequence: TGTGCCAGCACCCGGGACGAGAAATCCTACGAGCAGTACTTC. Residues: CASTRDEKSYEQYF. The V and J genes are TRBV7-2 and TRBJ2-7; tentatively, D is TRBD1 or TRBD2 (5 bases each). Per germline, CDR1 SGHTA and CDR2 FQGNSA. V lost 7 bases to trimming and J lost 1 base, with 14 bases between them. The CDR3 totals 14 residues.

The sample holds a few counts of this clone. The chain joins TRBV28 to TRBJ1-4; D unclear. CDR3 length: 15 residues. CDR1 is MDHEN and CDR2 is SYDVKM in the germline V gene. The V end lost 6 bases, the J end lost 5 bases, and 16 bases lay between the germline ends. The CDR3 sequence: CASSPPNPINEKLFF. In nucleotides, the CDR3 is TGTGCCAGCAGCCCCCCGAACCCAATCAATGAAAAACTGTTTTTT. Based on the CDR3 plus reference TRBV28 and TRBJ1-4, the full variable domain is DVKVTQSSRYLVKRTGEKVFLECVQDMDHENMFWYRQDPGLGLRLIYFSYDVKMKEKGDIPEGYSVSREKKERFSLILESASTNQTSMYLCASSPPNPINEKLFFGSGTQLSVL.

Comments on this clone: Other DNA variants within this sample encode the same CDR3. The chain links TRBV7-3 to TRBJ2-7, with a tentative D call TRBD1 (6 bases). The CDR3 totals 13 residues. The V gene's germline CDR1 is SGHTA and CDR2 FQGTGA. Trimming pared 4 bases from V and 1 base from J, leaving 8 bases between. The CDR3 loop reads CASSSGQSYEQYF. In DNA, the CDR3 is TGTGCCAGCAGCTCTGGACAGTCCTACGAGCAGTACTTC.